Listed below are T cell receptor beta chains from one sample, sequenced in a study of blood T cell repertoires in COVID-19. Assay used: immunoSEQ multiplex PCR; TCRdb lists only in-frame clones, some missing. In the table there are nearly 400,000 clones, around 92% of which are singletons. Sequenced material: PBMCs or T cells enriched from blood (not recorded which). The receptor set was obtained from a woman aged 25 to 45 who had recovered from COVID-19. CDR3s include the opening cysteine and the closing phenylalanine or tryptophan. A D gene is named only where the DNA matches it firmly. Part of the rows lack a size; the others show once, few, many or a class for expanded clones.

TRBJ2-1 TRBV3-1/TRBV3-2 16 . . TGTGCCAGCAGCCAAGATGGGGCGGGGGCCCATAGTGAGCAGTTCTTC CASSQDGAGAHSEQFF
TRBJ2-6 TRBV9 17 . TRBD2 TGTGCCAGCAGCGTAAGCGGGGGAATCTCTGGGGCCAACGTCCTGACTTTC CASSVSGGISGANVLTF
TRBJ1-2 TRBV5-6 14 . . TGTGCCAGCAGCTTGAAACACAGGGACGCTGGCTACACCTTC CASSLKHRDAGYTF
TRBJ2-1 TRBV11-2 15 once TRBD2 TGTGCCAGCAGCCCTAGCGGGGGCTCCTACAATGAGCAGTTCTTC CASSPSGGSYNEQFF
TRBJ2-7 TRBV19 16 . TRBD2 TGTGCCAGTACCAACGGGGCTAGCGGGAATAGCTACGAGCAGTACTTC CASTNGASGNSYEQYF
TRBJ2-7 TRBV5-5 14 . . TGTGCCAGCAGCGGCCTGACTAGTTCCCACGAGCAGTACTTC CASSGLTSSHEQYF
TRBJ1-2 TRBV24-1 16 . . TGTGCCACCAGTGAGTTAGACAGAGCAGCTAACTATGGCTACACCTTC CATSELDRAANYGYTF
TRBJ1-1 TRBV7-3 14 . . TGTGCCAGCAGCCCGGGACTGCAGAACACTGAAGCTTTCTTT CASSPGLQNTEAFF
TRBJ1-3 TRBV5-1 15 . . TGCGCCAGCAGCCCGACAGAGAGGTCTGGAAACACCATATATTTT CASSPTERSGNTIYF
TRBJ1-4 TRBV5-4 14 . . TGTGCCAGCAGTTTTGGACTGGATAATGAAAAACTGTTTTTT CASSFGLDNEKLFF
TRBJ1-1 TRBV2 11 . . TGTGCCAGCGGGGACATCCTGGGTGCTTTCTTT CASGDILGAFF
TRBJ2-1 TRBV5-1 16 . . TGCGCCAGCAGCTTGGCCGGGGGACCGACCCCTAATGAGCAGTTCTTC CASSLAGGPTPNEQFF
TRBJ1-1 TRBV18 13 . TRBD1 TGTGCCAGCTCACTAGGGACAGCCCGTGAAGCTTTCTTT CASSLGTAREAFF
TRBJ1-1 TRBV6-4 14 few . TGTGCCAGCAGTGCCTCCCCAGGGAACACTGAAGCTTTCTTT CASSASPGNTEAFF
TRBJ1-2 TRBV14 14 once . TGTGCCAGCAGCCAAGATCAAGGGGGTTATGGCTACACCTTC CASSQDQGGYGYTF
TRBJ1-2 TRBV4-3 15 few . TGCGCCAGCAGCCAAGATGGAGGGGCTAACTATGGCTACACCTTC CASSQDGGANYGYTF
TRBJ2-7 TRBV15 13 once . TGTGCCACCAGCACCCAATTCGGGTACGAGCAGTACTTC CATSTQFGYEQYF
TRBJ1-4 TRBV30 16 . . TGTGCCTGGAGTGTACTGGGAGGGGTTGGTAATGAAAAACTGTTTTTT CAWSVLGGVGNEKLFF
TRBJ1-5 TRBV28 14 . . TGTGCCAGCAGTTCCCGGGTGGTGGGGGCGCCCCAGCATTTT CASSSRVVGAPQHF
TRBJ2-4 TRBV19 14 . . TGTGCCAGTAGTTCCCGCCTAGAATCGGACATTCAGTACTTC CASSSRLESDIQYF
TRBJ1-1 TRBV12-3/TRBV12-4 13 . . TGTGCCAGCAGTTTACAGGGTCCCGTCGAAGCTTTCTTT CASSLQGPVEAFF
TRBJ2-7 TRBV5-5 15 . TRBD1 TGTGCCAGCAGCTTGGGGGACAGGGTACTCACCGAGCAGTACTTC CASSLGDRVLTEQYF
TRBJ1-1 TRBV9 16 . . TGTGCCAGCAGCGTAGGCCTCTTGACAGCGAACACTGAAGCTTTCTTT CASSVGLLTANTEAFF
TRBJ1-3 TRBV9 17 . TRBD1 TGTGCCAGCAGCCTCGGTGACAGGGGGTTAGGTGGAAACACCATATATTTT CASSLGDRGLGGNTIYF
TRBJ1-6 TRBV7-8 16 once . TGTGCCAGCAGCTTACCCACCCGGGCAGGGGATCCACCCCTCCACTTT CASSLPTRAGDPPLHF
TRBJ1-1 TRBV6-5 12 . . TGTGCCAGCATGCGGGGGAACACTGAAGCTTTCTTT CASMRGNTEAFF
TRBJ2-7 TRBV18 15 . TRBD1 TGTGCCAGCTCAAGGGACAGGCTCTACTCCTACGAGCAGTACTTC CASSRDRLYSYEQYF
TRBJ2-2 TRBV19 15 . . TGTGCCAGTAGTATTCGGGACACCAACACCGGGGAGCTGTTTTTT CASSIRDTNTGELFF
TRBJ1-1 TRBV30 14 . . TGTGCCTGGAGTGTCGGGAGAAGAGGCACTGAAGCTTTCTTT CAWSVGRRGTEAFF
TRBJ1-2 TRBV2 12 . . TGTGCCAGCAGCAAAGGGCAGGGTGGCTACACCTTC CASSKGQGGYTF
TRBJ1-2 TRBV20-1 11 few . TGCAGTGCCATAACCGAGAATGGCTACACCTTC CSAITENGYTF
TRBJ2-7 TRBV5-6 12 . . TGTGCCAGCAGCAGCAGGGTTTACGAGCAGTACTTC CASSSRVYEQYF
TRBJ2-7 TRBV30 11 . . TGTGCCTGGAGTCAAGCAGGCGAGCAGTACTTC CAWSQAGEQYF
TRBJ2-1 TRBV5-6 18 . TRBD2 TGTGCCAGCAGCTTGCCCGGACTAGCGGGAGGGCGGGGCAATGAGCAGTTCTTC CASSLPGLAGGRGNEQFF
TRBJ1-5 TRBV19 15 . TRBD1 TGTGCCAGTAGTAGCGGGACAGGGAGTGGTCAGCCCCAGCATTTT CASSSGTGSGQPQHF
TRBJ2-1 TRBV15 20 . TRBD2 TGTGCCACCAGCAGAGATCCCCCGGGAAACTTAGCGGGAGTGAACAATGAGCAGTTCTTC CATSRDPPGNLAGVNNEQFF
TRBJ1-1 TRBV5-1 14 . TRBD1 TGCGCCAGCAGCTTCCGGGACAGGGCCACTGAAGCTTTCTTT CASSFRDRATEAFF
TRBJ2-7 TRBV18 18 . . TGTGCCAGCTCACCATTATCGGGGGATCCTTCCAACATCCACGAGCAGTACTTC CASSPLSGDPSNIHEQYF
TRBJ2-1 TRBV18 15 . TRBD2 TGTGCCAGCTCTCACGAGCCGACTAGCTTTTGGGAGCAGTTCTTC CASSHEPTSFWEQFF
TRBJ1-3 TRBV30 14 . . TGTGCCTGGAGTGTAACTCAGGGCAAAGGGACCATATATTTT CAWSVTQGKGTIYF
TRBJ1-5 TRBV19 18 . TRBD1 TGTGCCAGTAGTATAAAAAGGGGCAGGGGACAGGTGGGACAGCCCCAGCATTTT CASSIKRGRGQVGQPQHF
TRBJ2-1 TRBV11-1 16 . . TGTGCCAGCAGCTCGACGAGGCTTACCTCCTACAATGAGCAGTTCTTC CASSSTRLTSYNEQFF
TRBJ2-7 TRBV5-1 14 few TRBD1 TGCGCCAGCAGCTTGGAGGGACAGCACTACGAGCAGTACTTC CASSLEGQHYEQYF
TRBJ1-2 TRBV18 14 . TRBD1 TGTGCCAGCTCACCACGGGACAGGCCCTATGGCTACACCTTC CASSPRDRPYGYTF
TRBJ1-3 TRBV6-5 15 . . TGTGCCAGCAGTAGATTGACACAGTCTGGAAACACCATATATTTT CASSRLTQSGNTIYF
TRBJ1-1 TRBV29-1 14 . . TGCAGCGTTGATTGGAAGGGGCGTTTAGCTGAAGCTTTCTTT CSVDWKGRLAEAFF
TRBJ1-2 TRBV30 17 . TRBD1 TGTGCCTGGAGTGTATTGAAGGGGGCGCGGGTAAACTATGGCTACACCTTC CAWSVLKGARVNYGYTF
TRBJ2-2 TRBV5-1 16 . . TGCGCCAGCAGCTCCACGGTGCGGTTTAACACCGGGGAGCTGTTTTTT CASSSTVRFNTGELFF
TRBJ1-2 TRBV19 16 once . TGTGCCAGTATGGGCCCCGGAACAGGGAGTAATTATGGCTACACCTTC CASMGPGTGSNYGYTF
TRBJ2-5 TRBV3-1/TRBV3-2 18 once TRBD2 TGTGCCAGCAGCTACAGACTAGCGGGGGGAGGTAACCAAGAGACCCAGTACTTC CASSYRLAGGGNQETQYF
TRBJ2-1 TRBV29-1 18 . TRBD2 TGCAGCGTGGACGGGACTAGCGGGGGGGCCGGGACCTACAATGAGCAGTTCTTC CSVDGTSGGAGTYNEQFF
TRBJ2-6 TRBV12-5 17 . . TGTGCTAGTGGTTTGGCGATAGGGGGAGCTGGGGCCAACGTCCTGACTTTC CASGLAIGGAGANVLTF
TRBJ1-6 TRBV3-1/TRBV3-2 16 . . TGTGCCAGCAGCCACGGTTCTGGCTCCTATAATTCACCCCTCCACTTT CASSHGSGSYNSPLHF
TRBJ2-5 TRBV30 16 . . TGTGCCTGGAGCCTTTACTTACCGGGACATCGGGAGACCCAGTACTTC CAWSLYLPGHRETQYF
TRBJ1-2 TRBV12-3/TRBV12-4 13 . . TGTGCCAGCAGCCCCGCGGGGGACTATGGCTACACCTTC CASSPAGDYGYTF